One sample yielded the 27 T cell receptor beta chains listed below, sequenced in a study of tissue T cells after allogeneic stem cell transplantation. TCRdb keeps only in-frame clones here, not all; method: immunoSEQ multiplex PCR. Among 42,000 or so clones, around nine tenths were seen once, and the ten largest hold roughly 3.8%. The sequenced sample was blood, obtained before transplantation. The receptors stem from a woman aged 35 to 70 who later had graft-versus-host disease after an allogeneic stem cell transplant.

This chain joins TRBV5-1 and TRBJ1-1; maybe TRBD1 (6 bases). The CDR3 loop spans 15 amino acids. The germline V gene encodes CDR1 SGHRS and CDR2 YFSETQ. The ends were cut back, 0 bases at V and 3 bases at J, with 12 bases in the middle. CDR3 DNA: TGCGCCAGCAGCTTGGCAGGGGTTGGGCACACTGAAGCTTTCTTT. It specifies CASSLAGVGHTEAFF.

The rearrangement links TRBV19 to TRBJ2-5; D uncertain. From germline, CDR1 is LNHDA and CDR2 SQIVND (reference sequence). The CDR3 covers 13 residues. V lost 7 bases to trimming and J lost 2 bases, with 11 bases between them. CDR3 amino acids: CASTSRQQETQYF. CDR3 coding DNA: TGTGCCAGTACGTCCCGGCAGCAAGAGACCCAGTACTTC.

Turning to this clone: Different DNA sequences within this sample yield the same CDR3. The genes are TRBV5-1 and TRBJ2-3; 8 bases line up with TRBD1. This CDR3 contains 15 residues. With V trimmed by 0 bases and J by 1 base, 1 base remained unmatched. Germline CDR1 reads SGHRS; CDR2 reads YFSETQ. The DNA for the CDR3 is TGCGCCAGCAGCTTGGAGGGACAGGGCACAGATACGCAGTATTTT. Encoded protein: CASSLEGQGTDTQYF. The entire variable domain, with the rest obtained from reference TRBV5-1 and TRBJ2-3, is as follows: KAGVTQTPRYLIKTRGQQVTLSCSPISGHRSVSWYQQTPGQGLQFLFEYFSETQRNKGNFPGRFSGRQFSNSRSEMNVSTLELGDSALYLCASSLEGQGTDTQYFGPGTRLTVL.

This chain uses TRBV7-9 with TRBJ2-2; a weak D match, TRBD1 (5 bases). Germline CDR1 SEHNR, CDR2 FQNEAQ (reference sequence). The CDR3 totals 15 residues. The V gene lost 3 bases and the J gene lost 5 bases, with 13 bases spanning the gap. For the CDR3, the DNA is TGTGCCAGCAGCTTCAGAGACAGACAAACCGGGGAGCTGTTTTTT. As protein: CASSFRDRQTGELFF.

V is TRBV5-4 and J is TRBJ2-2; 9 bases are a match to TRBD2. J was trimmed by 4 bases and V by 1 base; bases with no gene match: 5. This CDR3 spans 16 amino acids. Germline-derived CDR1 and CDR2 are SGHNT and YYREEE (reference sequence). CDR3 in amino acids: CASSLLGREGTGELFF. Here the CDR3 DNA reads TGTGCCAGCAGCTTGCTGGGGCGGGAGGGCACCGGGGAGCTGTTTTTT. Full variable domain (outside the CDR3, taken from reference TRBV5-4 and TRBJ2-2): ETGVTQSPTHLIKTRGQQVTLRCSSQSGHNTVSWYQQALGQGPQFIFQYYREEENGRGNFPPRFSGLQFPNYSSELNVNALELDDSALYLCASSLLGREGTGELFFGEGSRLTVL.

This chain joins TRBV19 and TRBJ1-1; 8 positions match TRBD1. Germline V gene data show CDR1 as LNHDA and CDR2 as SQIVND (reference sequence). This CDR3 contains 16 residues. V shed 7 bases and J 5 bases; nucleotides not matched to a gene: 15. CDR3 region: CASIRTTTGGGTEAFF. The CDR3 DNA reads as TGTGCCAGTATCCGTACCACAACAGGGGGAGGTACTGAAGCTTTCTTT.

This clone appeared once. The chain combines TRBV3-1 (or the pseudogene TRBV3-2) with TRBJ2-7; TRBD2 agrees at 7 bases. Losses at the gene ends were 0 bases for V and 3 bases for J; bases not matched to a gene: 11. The CDR3 is made up of 17 amino acids. The V gene's germline CDR1 is LGHDT and CDR2 YNNKEL (reference sequence). CDR3 sequence (DNA): TGTGCCAGCAGCCAAGATAGGGTGCGGGAGTTGAACTACGAGCAGTACTTC. Translation gives CASSQDRVRELNYEQYF.

The chain links TRBV27 to TRBJ2-3; D is unresolved. V was pared by 4 bases and J by 2 bases, with 10 bases between. CDR1 is MNHEY, CDR2 SMNVEV, per germline (reference sequence). This CDR3 is built from 14 residues. The CDR3 here is CASSSYLSTDTQYF. The CDR3, as DNA: TGTGCCAGCAGTTCATACCTCTCCACAGATACGCAGTATTTT.

The chain is built from TRBV7-9 and TRBJ2-1; 9 bases map to TRBD1. J lost 2 bases, V lost 0 bases, and 2 bases had no gene match. In germline, CDR1 is SEHNR, CDR2 FQNEAQ (reference sequence). The CDR3 extends over 16 amino acids. Here the CDR3 DNA reads TGTGCCAGCAGCTTAGCCGGGACAGGGCCCTACAATGAGCAGTTCTTC. This codes for CASSLAGTGPYNEQFF. Complete variable domain (other parts from reference TRBV7-9 and TRBJ2-1): DTGVSQNPRHKITKRGQNVTFRCDPISEHNRLYWYRQTLGQGPEFLTYFQNEAQLEKSRLLSDRFSAERPKGSFSTLEIQRTEQGDSAMYLCASSLAGTGPYNEQFFGPGTRLTVL.

The V call is TRBV7-8, the J call TRBJ2-3; D might be TRBD1 (7 bases). Germline assignment: CDR1 SGHVS and CDR2 FQNEAQ. V dropped 1 base and J dropped 2 bases, with 13 bases sitting between them. This CDR3 region has 16 residues. The CDR3 DNA reads TGTGCCAGCAGCTTAGGGAGGGGGCTGGACACAGATACGCAGTATTTT. This encodes CASSLGRGLDTDTQYF. Variable domain in full (rest from reference TRBV7-8 and TRBJ2-3): GAGVSQSPRYKVAKRGQDVALRCDPISGHVSLFWYQQALGQGPEFLTYFQNEAQLDKSGLPSDRFFAERPEGSVSTLKIQRTQQEDSAVYLCASSLGRGLDTDTQYFGPGTRLTVL.

The chain couples TRBV28 to TRBJ1-1; D remains unclear. CDR1 and CDR2 from the germline V gene are MDHEN and SYDVKM. Trimming removed 4 bases at V and 3 bases at J, with 15 bases between. CDR3 size: 15 residues. CDR3 sequence (DNA): TGTGCCAGCAGTTCCGCCTCGGGTGGGCACACTGAAGCTTTCTTT. It codes for CASSSASGGHTEAFF. Drawing the rest from reference TRBV28 and TRBJ1-1, the complete variable domain is DVKVTQSSRYLVKRTGEKVFLECVQDMDHENMFWYRQDPGLGLRLIYFSYDVKMKEKGDIPEGYSVSREKKERFSLILESASTNQTSMYLCASSSASGGHTEAFFGQGTRLTVV.

The V and J genes are TRBV4-1 and TRBJ2-1; D is unresolved. V was clipped by 4 bases and J by 7 bases, with 17 bases between them. CDR3 size: 15 residues. CDR1 MGHRA and CDR2 YSYEKL come from the germline V gene. CDR3 region: CASSRTASYMNEQFF. The CDR3 nucleotides read TGCGCCAGCAGCCGCACCGCCTCTTATATGAATGAGCAGTTCTTC.

This chain uses TRBV19 with TRBJ2-2; D unclear. Per germline, CDR1 LNHDA and CDR2 SQIVND (reference sequence). Between the trimmed V and J ends, which lost 5 bases and 6 bases, there was a span of 13 bases. This CDR3 has 14 residues. The CDR3 DNA reads TGTGCCAGTAGTCTGGGAATGGCGCCCGGGGAGCTGTTTTTT. Amino acids: CASSLGMAPGELFF.

This clone is a singleton in its sample. The genes are TRBV5-4 and TRBJ2-7; D gene uncertain. Germline assignment: CDR1 SGHNT and CDR2 YYREEE (reference sequence). The CDR3 spans 14 residues. V lost 0 bases, J lost 6 bases, and 13 bases lay in between. CDR3: CASSLAGSPLEQYF. The CDR3 coding sequence is TGTGCCAGCAGCTTGGCGGGTAGCCCTCTCGAGCAGTACTTC.

The rearrangement uses TRBV5-6 and TRBJ2-7; TRBD1 matches at 9 bases. In germline, CDR1 is SGHDT, CDR2 YYEEEE. This CDR3 has 14 amino acids. V gave up 4 bases and J gave up 3 bases; unmatched junction bases: 5. The CDR3 sequence: CASSLGQGYYEQYF. Written as DNA, the CDR3 is TGTGCCAGCAGCCTGGGACAGGGCTACTACGAGCAGTACTTC.

V is TRBV6-2 or TRBV6-3 and J is TRBJ2-7; the D is unclear. Deletions cut 2 bases from V and 4 bases from J, with 6 bases between. There are 12 residues in the CDR3. The germline CDR1 and CDR2 sequences are MNHEY and SVGEGT. This CDR3 reads CASSYGPYEQYF. The DNA for the CDR3 is TGTGCCAGCAGTTACGGTCCATACGAGCAGTACTTC.

The genes are TRBV19 and TRBJ1-1, with 7 bases lining up with TRBD1. This CDR3 comprises 14 residues. V was pared by 4 bases and J by 7 bases, with 9 bases of the junction left unmatched. Per the germline V gene, CDR1 is LNHDA and CDR2 is SQIVND (reference sequence). The chain's CDR3 is CASSTTGAAREAFF. CDR3 bases: TGTGCCAGTAGTACTACAGGGGCCGCCCGTGAAGCTTTCTTT.

This clone was detected once. The genes are TRBV5-4 and TRBJ2-4; 9 bases are shared with TRBD1. CDR3 size: 16 residues. J was trimmed by 3 bases and V by 6 bases; bases with no gene match: 10. Germline lookup yields CDR1 SGHNT and CDR2 YYREEE (reference sequence). The CDR3 sequence is CASTLGGTGHKNIQYF. In nucleotides, the CDR3 is TGTGCCAGCACCCTAGGAGGGACAGGGCACAAAAACATTCAGTACTTC.

The chain recombines TRBV3-1 (or the pseudogene TRBV3-2) with TRBJ2-7; perhaps TRBD2 as D (6 bases). The CDR3 spans 22 residues. The germline V and J ends were trimmed by 4 bases and 7 bases, with 41 bases remaining between them. CDR1 and CDR2 from the germline V gene are LGHDT and YNNKEL (reference sequence). The CDR3: CASSRVRAASLAGLLSTNEQYF. CDR3 bases: TGTGCCAGCAGCCGGGTTAGGGCTGCCAGCCTAGCCGGACTACTGTCTACGAATGAGCAGTACTTC.

The chain has TRBV7-9 and TRBJ1-2; maybe TRBD1 (5 bases). Germline loops: CDR1 SEHNR, CDR2 FQNEAQ (reference sequence). Trimming shortened V by 5 bases and J by 0 bases, and 16 bases separated the two germline ends. The CDR3 extends over 16 amino acids. CDR3 DNA: TGTGCCAGCAGCCTTGCGATCAGGGAAGCTAACTATGGCTACACCTTC. Residues: CASSLAIREANYGYTF.

This chain joins TRBV15 and TRBJ2-3, with 15 bases fitting TRBD2. The CDR3 consists of 17 residues. Germline values: CDR1 LNHNV, CDR2 YYDKDF (reference sequence). The trim removed 4 bases at V and 4 bases at J, leaving 6 bases unmatched. DNA of the CDR3: TGTGCCACCAGCACCTTTGGACTAGCGGGAGGGGCAGATACGCAGTATTTT. This codes for CATSTFGLAGGADTQYF.

This sequence joins TRBV7-2 and TRBJ2-5; no reliable D call. Deletions cut 7 bases from V and 3 bases from J, with 6 bases between. CDR3 length: 11 residues. Germline CDR1 is SGHTA and CDR2 is FQGNSA. CDR3 sequence reads: CASKAEETQYF. The DNA of the CDR3 is TGTGCCAGCAAGGCGGAAGAGACCCAGTACTTC.

This sequence joins TRBV19 and TRBJ2-1, with 7 bases that match TRBD1. The CDR3 is 14 amino acids. Germline V CDR1 and CDR2: LNHDA, SQIVND (reference sequence). The V and J ends lost 6 bases and 7 bases, in that order; junction bases with no gene match: 9. The DNA of the CDR3 is TGTGCCAGTAGGCGACGGACAGGTCTGAATGAGCAGTTCTTC. This gives the protein CASRRRTGLNEQFF.

This clone appeared a single time. The gene calls are TRBV9 and TRBJ2-3, with D perhaps TRBD1 or TRBD2 (5 bases each). The CDR3 has 15 residues. Between the trimmed V and J ends, which lost 4 bases and 2 bases, there was a span of 14 bases. The V gene's germline CDR1 is SGDLS and CDR2 YYNGEE. CDR3 nucleotides: TGTGCCAGCAGCCTCCGGGACCCGGTCACAGATACGCAGTATTTT. Translation gives CASSLRDPVTDTQYF.

This chain uses TRBV19 with TRBJ2-1, with D uncertain. The CDR3 has 12 amino acids. V gave up 4 bases and J gave up 9 bases, with 10 bases separating them. Germline assignment: CDR1 LNHDA and CDR2 SQIVND (reference sequence). CDR3 in DNA: TGTGCCAGTAGTACCCACTTCACTGAGCAGTTCTTC. Translated, it gives CASSTHFTEQFF.

The chain has TRBV5-4 and TRBJ2-7; TRBD1 might be the D (6 bases). Germline V gene data show CDR1 as SGHNT and CDR2 as YYREEE (reference sequence). The CDR3 spans 13 residues. Deletions cut 5 bases from V and 3 bases from J, with 12 bases between. DNA of the CDR3: TGTGCCAGCAGGAGGACAGAGGACTACGAGCAGTACTTC. It yields the protein CASRRTEDYEQYF.

J is TRBJ1-3 and V is TRBV14; D gene uncertain. V was trimmed by 5 bases and J by 2 bases, leaving 10 bases between them. Germline V gene sequence: CDR1 SGHDN, CDR2 FVKESK. The CDR3 covers 14 residues. CDR3 sequence reads: CASSYGRAGNTIYF. CDR3 DNA sequence: TGTGCCAGCAGCTATGGACGGGCTGGAAACACCATATATTTT.